This entry features one T cell receptor beta chain sequence. No antigen is known for it. The CDR3 totals 13 residues. Germline assignment: CDR1 SGHDT and CDR2 YYEEEE. The V and J ends lost 0 bases and 7 bases, in that order; junction bases with no gene match: 2. Some clones are missing from TCRdb's copy, which holds only in-frame ones; the method was immunoSEQ multiplex PCR. The table includes approximately 68,000 clones, 88% detected once. This specimen belongs to a study of T cell responses to AZD1222 COVID-19 vaccine. Notes on the study in general: Of the AZD1222 recipients, only six were seropositive at baseline. Mostly white British, mostly female donors; authors suggested clonal diversity may be underestimated. Repertoire collection took place solely once the T cell response had peaked.

The source of this sequence is an adult who received the MenACWY meningococcal vaccine as a control. The chain has TRBV5-6 and TRBJ1-1; 8 nucleotides match TRBD1. This specimen was peripheral blood, taken 28 days after the second dose of the MenACWY control vaccine. CDR3 bases: TGTGCCAGCAGCTTGGCGACAGGGGATGAAGCTTTCTTT. It encodes CASSLATGDEAFF.